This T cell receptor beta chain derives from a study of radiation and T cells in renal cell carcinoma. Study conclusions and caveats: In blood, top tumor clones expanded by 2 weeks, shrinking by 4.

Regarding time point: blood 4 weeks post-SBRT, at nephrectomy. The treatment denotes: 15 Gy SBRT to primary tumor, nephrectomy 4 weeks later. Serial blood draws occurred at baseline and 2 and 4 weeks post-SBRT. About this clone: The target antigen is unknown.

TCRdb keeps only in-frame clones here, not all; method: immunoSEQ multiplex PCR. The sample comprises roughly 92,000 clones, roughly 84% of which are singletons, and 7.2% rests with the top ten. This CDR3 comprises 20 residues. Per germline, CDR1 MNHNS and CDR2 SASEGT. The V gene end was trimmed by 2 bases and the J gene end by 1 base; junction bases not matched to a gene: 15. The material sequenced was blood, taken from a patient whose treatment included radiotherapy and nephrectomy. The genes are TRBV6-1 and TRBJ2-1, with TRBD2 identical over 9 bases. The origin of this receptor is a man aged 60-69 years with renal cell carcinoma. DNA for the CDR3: TGTGCCAGCAGTGAACCGGGACTAGCCCCCAAGTACGCTTCCTACAATGAGCAGTTCTTC. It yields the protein CASSEPGLAPKYASYNEQFF.